This TCR beta chain comes out of a study of a mutant IDH1 vaccine in newly diagnosed glioma. The overall study: Vaccines began 4-6 weeks after radiotherapy alone, or with temozolomide cycles.

Concerning this clone: Its antigen is currently unknown.

The table came from immunoSEQ multiplex PCR; TCRdb's copy has only in-frame clones and leaves some out. The sample comprises about 65,000 clones, around 84% of which are singletons, and roughly 4% rests with the top ten. The time point is: week 23, last vaccination. Every vaccination contained 300 ug of the mutant IDH1 20-mer peptide and was paired with topical imiquimod. Patients carried new grade 3 or 4 IDH1-mutant astrocytomas lacking nuclear ATRX. The sample here was PBMCs, taken from a glioma patient whose treatment included an IDH1 peptide vaccine. The clonotype comes from a man aged 30-40 years with glioma.

The CDR3 loop reads CASSQGEVGEQYF. The CDR3 DNA is TGTGCCAGCTCACAAGGTGAGGTGGGGGAGCAGTACTTC. The V gene is TRBV18, the J gene TRBJ2-7; D unclear. V gave up 4 bases and J gave up 7 bases, with 14 bases separating them. The V gene's germline CDR1 is KGHSH and CDR2 LQKENI. The CDR3 runs to 13 residues.